This T cell receptor beta chain was observed in a study of T cell responses to AZD1222 COVID-19 vaccine. Germline V CDR1 and CDR2: DFQATT, SNEGSKA (reference sequence). Trimming took 4 bases from V and 3 from J, leaving 6 bases between them. The CDR3 totals 11 residues. The protocol was immunoSEQ multiplex PCR, while the TCRdb copy is restricted to in-frame clones and leaves out a portion. Among 70,000 to 85,000 clones listed, roughly 85% were seen once. Study-wide findings and caveats: Repertoires were obtained solely post-peak T cell response.

Turning to this clone: Antigen unknown.

The TCR originated in an adult in good health. The chain links TRBV20-1 to TRBJ2-5, with D hard to call. The sequenced sample was peripheral blood, obtained on day 0 of AZD1222 vaccination. DNA for the CDR3: TGCAGTGCTACTCCTAAAGAGACCCAGTACTTC. Residues: CSATPKETQYF.